A single T cell receptor beta chain is shown here with its context. As yet, its antigen is unknown. The data derive from a study of PD-1 blockade in classical Hodgkin lymphoma. For the study at large: Intravenous nivolumab at 3 mg/kg was given to patients every 2 weeks.

Every patient was affected by relapse after autologous stem cell transplantation, while exposure to brentuximab vedotin was not uniform. Complete response, partial response or progressive disease constituted the best responses recorded. Sequencing was performed with immunoSEQ multiplex PCR; in TCRdb, only in-frame clones are kept and a portion is missing. The sample lists 90,000 to 95,000 clones, approximately 89% occurring once. Study results and limitations: For complete responders, baseline diversity was comparable to that of newly diagnosed patients. Causes of the repertoire differences remain undefined, possibly disease activity or prior therapy.

V shed 0 bases and J shed 3 bases, with 0 bases lying between them. The CDR3 is made up of 11 amino acids. The germline V gene encodes CDR1 MGHDK and CDR2 SYGVNS. This receptor was taken from a human donor with classical Hodgkin lymphoma. This specimen was peripheral blood mononuclear cells (PBMCs), taken before the second cycle of nivolumab. The chain carries TRBV25-1 and TRBJ2-7; D ambiguous. CDR3 coding DNA: TGTGCCAGCAGTGAATACTACGAGCAGTACTTC. This encodes CASSEYYEQYF.